This is a list of T cell receptor beta chains from one sample in a study of blood T cell repertoires in COVID-19. Here immunoSEQ multiplex PCR was the method, and the copy in TCRdb shows in-frame clones only, minus some. The table has 80,000 to 95,000 clones, over 80% seen once. The sequenced sample was peripheral blood. Receptors were obtained from a human donor with active COVID-19. The donor label of this sample is uncertain. The CDR3 runs from the conserved cysteine through the conserved F or W. Each record gives: D gene, clone size, J gene, CDR3 length, V gene, CDR3 protein, CDR3 DNA. A D gene is named only where the DNA matches it firmly. Expanded clones get a size class; other rows say once, few or many, or leave the size out.

D gene: NA
clone size: NA
J gene: TRBJ2-7
CDR3 length: 13
V gene: TRBV9
CDR3 protein: CASSLSLFREQYF
CDR3 DNA: TGTGCCAGCAGCTTATCTCTTTTTCGGGAGCAGTACTTC

D gene: NA
clone size: NA
J gene: TRBJ1-1
CDR3 length: 13
V gene: TRBV3-1/TRBV3-2
CDR3 protein: CASSLGQNTEAFF
CDR3 DNA: TGTGCCAGCAGCTTGGGACAGAACACTGAAGCTTTCTTT

D gene: NA
clone size: NA
J gene: TRBJ2-5
CDR3 length: 17
V gene: TRBV14
CDR3 protein: CASSQGRGGLLAETQYF
CDR3 DNA: TGTGCCAGCAGCCAAGGCCGCGGAGGTCTCTTGGCAGAGACCCAGTACTTC

D gene: TRBD1
clone size: NA
J gene: TRBJ2-5
CDR3 length: 15
V gene: TRBV11-2
CDR3 protein: CASSLGQGPQETQYF
CDR3 DNA: TGTGCCAGCAGCTTAGGACAGGGGCCCCAAGAGACCCAGTACTTC

D gene: TRBD1
clone size: NA
J gene: TRBJ2-7
CDR3 length: 15
V gene: TRBV2
CDR3 protein: CASSAGTGLSYEQYF
CDR3 DNA: TGTGCCAGCAGCGCCGGGACAGGGCTCTCCTACGAGCAGTACTTC

D gene: NA
clone size: NA
J gene: TRBJ1-4
CDR3 length: 15
V gene: TRBV2
CDR3 protein: CASRRVPGLGEKLFF
CDR3 DNA: TGTGCCAGCAGACGCGTTCCGGGACTAGGTGAAAAACTGTTTTTT

D gene: TRBD2
clone size: NA
J gene: TRBJ2-5
CDR3 length: 17
V gene: TRBV11-2
CDR3 protein: CASSSPPGGRAGETQYF
CDR3 DNA: TGTGCCAGCAGCTCACCCCCGGGGGGGAGGGCTGGAGAGACCCAGTACTTC

D gene: NA
clone size: NA
J gene: TRBJ2-3
CDR3 length: 16
V gene: TRBV5-6
CDR3 protein: CASSPGGWGLADTQYF
CDR3 DNA: TGTGCCAGCAGCCCTGGAGGTTGGGGGCTGGCAGATACGCAGTATTTT

D gene: TRBD1
clone size: NA
J gene: TRBJ1-1
CDR3 length: 15
V gene: TRBV5-5
CDR3 protein: CASSLWDRVGTEAFF
CDR3 DNA: TGTGCCAGCAGCTTGTGGGACAGGGTGGGCACTGAAGCTTTCTTT

D gene: NA
clone size: NA
J gene: TRBJ1-2
CDR3 length: 14
V gene: TRBV4-1
CDR3 protein: CASSLAQGNYGYTF
CDR3 DNA: TGCGCCAGCAGTCTGGCCCAGGGTAACTATGGCTACACCTTC

D gene: TRBD1
clone size: NA
J gene: TRBJ2-7
CDR3 length: 15
V gene: TRBV27
CDR3 protein: CASSPSDRVSYEQYF
CDR3 DNA: TGTGCCAGCAGTCCAAGCGACAGGGTATCCTACGAGCAGTACTTC

D gene: TRBD2
clone size: NA
J gene: TRBJ2-7
CDR3 length: 13
V gene: TRBV29-1
CDR3 protein: CSATTSSLSEQYF
CDR3 DNA: TGCAGCGCCACGACTAGCAGCCTATCCGAGCAGTACTTC

D gene: NA
clone size: NA
J gene: TRBJ2-2
CDR3 length: 12
V gene: TRBV7-9
CDR3 protein: CASIPISGELFF
CDR3 DNA: TGTGCCAGCATCCCCATTTCCGGGGAGCTGTTTTTT

D gene: NA
clone size: once
J gene: TRBJ1-5
CDR3 length: 12
V gene: TRBV28
CDR3 protein: CASGRVHQPQHF
CDR3 DNA: TGTGCCAGCGGCAGGGTTCATCAGCCCCAGCATTTT